This T cell receptor (beta chain) was sequenced in a study of T cells after yellow fever vaccination. Whole-study findings and limits: CD4 and CD8 compartments shared a small share of clonotypes. Clones that expanded after primary vaccination mostly reappeared after the booster (approximately 96% CD4, approximately 85% CD8). Faster peaking, at day 5 versus 15, marked a secondary response that was weaker.

As TCR cDNA was made by 5'RACE template switching, a universal primer site and UMIs were added. One entry per CDR3 protein, called by TCRdb with MiXCR from the 5' RACE reads. Here the sample spans about 370,000 distinct CDR3 sequences, around 10% being singletons. This CDR3 has 13 amino acids. CDR1 is SGHTA and CDR2 is FQGNSA in the germline V gene. V was shortened by 1 base and J by 4 bases, with 6 bases between the two germline ends. Comment on this clonotype: Its antigen is not known.

The input for sequencing was PBMCs, taken on the day of the first yellow fever vaccination. The rearrangement joins TRBV7-2 to TRBJ2-3; D is undetermined. This TCR came from a man aged 18 to 35 who received the YFV17D yellow fever vaccine. Here the CDR3 reads CASSLVVSDTQYF. The CDR3 DNA reads TGTGCCAGCAGCTTAGTAGTGTCAGATACGCAGTATTTT.